The clone carrying this TCR beta chain appeared a few times. In the study's own analysis: Amplified reference gene primers provided the basis for estimating nucleated cell counts. Profiled with immunoSEQ multiplex PCR; TCRdb holds only in-frame clones, not every one. V, J and clone size derive from that table, while D and trimming were established from the DNA sequence. Among nearly 110,000 clones listed, 84% were seen once. Germline assignment: CDR1 SGHTA and CDR2 FQGNSA. V lost 3 bases and J lost 7, with 16 bases in between. This CDR3 spans 14 amino acids. This specimen belongs to a study of blood T cell repertoires in COVID-19. The wider study: The United States, Italy and Spain provided the acute and convalescent COVID-19 samples. Nucleic acid was either cDNA or gDNA, and it came from T cells, B-cell-depleted T cells, or PBMCs.

The source of this sequence is a human donor in a cohort sampled during active COVID-19. Material for sequencing was peripheral blood. V gene TRBV7-2 combines with J gene TRBJ2-7; tentatively, D is TRBD1 (6 bases). CDR3 sequence reads: CASSFRTGGLEQYF. The CDR3 coding sequence is TGTGCCAGCAGCTTTAGGACTGGGGGCCTTGAGCAGTACTTC.